Detailed here is one T cell receptor (beta chain). Antigen unknown. This CDR3 is built from 14 residues. Trimming stripped 4 bases from V and 6 bases from J, with 10 bases between. Looked up from germline, CDR1 is LGHDT and CDR2 is YNNKEL (reference sequence). This sample was included in a study of T-cell memory formation after mild COVID-19. Regarding the study as a whole: Nothing showed for sure that second-wave clones peaking on day 37 were SARS-CoV-2 specific. Pre-infection memory harbored some responding clones, suggesting cross-reactive memory joined. Later expanders leaned CD4+, whereas day 15 to 85 contracting clones were balanced CD4/CD8.

TCRdb reanalysed the 5' RACE reads using MiXCR and keeps one entry per CDR3 protein. The sample has 180,000 or so distinct CDR3 sequences; approximately 10% are singletons. Sequencing was carried out using PBMCs or a T cell subset sorted from them (not recorded which). This sequence was found in a young man who had mild COVID-19 (a few samples of this study predate the infection). Cell type and time point are not known. The V gene is TRBV3-1, the J gene TRBJ1-6; tentative D call: TRBD1 (6 bases). This CDR3 is CASSRGQLNSPLHF. The CDR3 nucleotides are TGTGCCAGCAGCCGCGGACAGCTTAATTCACCCCTCCACTTT.